The next 10 T cell receptor beta chains were all read from a single sample in a study of patients and donors after allogeneic stem cell transplantation. A single record per CDR3 protein comes from TCRdb applying MiXCR to the RT-PCR reads. Of about 110,000 distinct CDR3 sequences listed, 35% to 45% are singletons. Sequenced: blood, either unsorted or a sorted T cell fraction (not recorded which). The origin of the receptors is a human donor who was either an allogeneic HSCT recipient or a stem cell or donor lymphocyte infusion donor (not recorded which). It is not recorded whose cells these are; they may come from a transplant donor.

The rearrangement uses TRBV20-1 and TRBJ2-2; 7 positions match TRBD2. The V gene end was trimmed by 3 bases and the J gene end by 6 bases; junction bases not matched to a gene: 19. Germline CDR1 DFQATT, CDR2 SNEGSKA (reference sequence). This CDR3 contains 18 residues. The CDR3 DNA follows: TGCAGTGCTAGCGAGAATAGCGGGCGACATCCGGAGGCCGGGGAGCTGTTTTTT. This sequence encodes CSASENSGRHPEAGELFF.

The gene calls are TRBV5-1 and TRBJ1-2, with TRBD1 matching over 8 bases. Trimming at V came to 2 bases and at J to 2 bases, leaving 8 bases not matched to a gene. In germline, CDR1 is SGHRS, CDR2 YFSETQ. The CDR3 is 16 residues long. DNA of the CDR3: TGCGCCAGCAGCTTTACCACTGGACAGGGAAACTATGGCTACACCTTC. Protein: CASSFTTGQGNYGYTF.

The CDR3, as DNA: TGCAGTGTGCGGAAGGTAGCCAAAAACATTCAGTACTTC. The encoded protein is CSVRKVAKNIQYF. The rearrangement joins TRBV20-1 to TRBJ2-4; D is uncertain. V lost 7 bases and J 0 bases, leaving 10 bases between the germline ends. The germline V gene encodes CDR1 DFQATT and CDR2 SNEGSKA (reference sequence). This CDR3 comprises 13 residues.

This clonotype was counted only a few times. V and J are TRBV7-2 and TRBJ1-5; D gene uncertain. The CDR3 contains 13 residues. Between the trimmed V and J ends, which lost 1 base and 5 bases, there was a span of 6 bases. CDR1 is SGHTA, CDR2 FQGNSA, per germline. The CDR3 region is CASSLGADQPQHF. The CDR3 DNA reads as TGTGCCAGCAGCTTAGGGGCCGATCAGCCCCAGCATTTT.

This rearrangement joins TRBV15 to TRBJ1-1; 7 bases map to TRBD1. Trimming removed 0 bases from V and 8 bases from J; junction bases left unmatched: 6. Germline CDR1 and CDR2: LNHNV and YYDKDF (reference sequence). The CDR3 runs to 14 residues. In nucleotides, the CDR3 is TGTGCCACCAGCAGAGATAGGGGACAGCACGAAGCTTTCTTT. It yields the protein CATSRDRGQHEAFF.

This sequence joins TRBV28 and TRBJ1-6; 9 bases align to TRBD1. V trimming: 9 bases; J trimming: 9 bases; junction bases outside the gene matches: 9. From germline, CDR1 is MDHEN and CDR2 SYDVKM. The length of the CDR3 is 14 residues. The CDR3 region is CASQRRTGVSPLHF. In DNA, the CDR3 is TGTGCCAGTCAAAGGAGGACAGGGGTTTCACCCCTCCACTTT.

This chain joins TRBV20-1 and TRBJ1-2; D not certain. The ends were cut back, 4 bases at V and 8 bases at J, with 8 bases in the middle. The CDR3 covers 10 residues. CDR1 is DFQATT, CDR2 SNEGSKA, per germline (reference sequence). CDR3 residues: CSAMEKGYTF. The CDR3 bases are TGCAGTGCTATGGAGAAAGGCTACACCTTC.

This chain joins TRBV6-5 and TRBJ1-2; D gene ambiguous. V dropped 0 bases and J dropped 4 bases, with 9 bases sitting between them. Germline V lookup: CDR1 MNHEY, CDR2 SVGAGI. The CDR3 extends over 14 amino acids. This chain's CDR3 is CASSYSTGGYGYTF. CDR3 nucleotide sequence: TGTGCCAGCAGTTACTCGACGGGTGGCTATGGCTACACCTTC.

CDR3 sequence reads: CASSQETEAFF. In nucleotides, the CDR3 is TGTGCCAGCAGCCAAGAGACGGAAGCTTTCTTT. The rearrangement joins TRBV4-2 to TRBJ1-1; D is unresolved. CDR1 is LGHNA, CDR2 YNFKEQ, per germline. V lost 0 bases to trimming and J lost 8 bases, with 4 bases between them. The CDR3 is made up of 11 amino acids.

The chain carries TRBV29-1 and TRBJ2-7; D gene ambiguous. Per germline, CDR1 SQVTM and CDR2 ANQGSEA. There are 12 residues in the CDR3. With 4 bases removed from V and 0 bases from J, the gap between germline ends came to 7 bases. The chain's CDR3 is CSVGLDSYEQYF. The CDR3 bases are TGCAGCGTTGGGCTAGACTCCTACGAGCAGTACTTC.